The 24 T cell receptor beta chains below were found in one sample sequenced in a study of blood T cell repertoires in COVID-19. This table comes from immunoSEQ multiplex PCR, and its TCRdb copy is limited to in-frame clones, with some not included. The table has approximately 160,000 clones, about four fifths seen once. The source material was peripheral blood. These receptors came from a man in his late teens or twenties with active or convalescent COVID-19.

The V gene is TRBV2, the J gene TRBJ1-1; 8 bases match TRBD1. Germline assignment: CDR1 SNHLY and CDR2 FYNNEI. The V gene end was trimmed by 7 bases and the J gene end by 6 bases; junction bases not matched to a gene: 13. The length of the CDR3 is 15 residues. The CDR3 sequence: CASTQGDRYEAEAFF. CDR3 DNA sequence: TGTGCCAGCACCCAGGGGGACAGGTACGAGGCTGAAGCTTTCTTT.

The chain is built from TRBV6-5 and TRBJ2-1; TRBD1 might be the D (5 bases). CDR3 size: 11 residues. Germline CDR1 and CDR2: MNHEY and SVGAGI. V lost 4 bases and J lost 9, with 7 bases in between. In DNA form, the CDR3 reads TGTGCCAGCAGTTCAGGGATTGAGCAGTTCTTC. Protein: CASSSGIEQFF.

Only one count was recorded for this clone. V and J are TRBV6-6 and TRBJ1-1; TRBD1 is a possible D gene (6 bases). Trimming shortened V by 5 bases and J by 3 bases, and 7 bases separated the two germline ends. CDR1 MNHNY and CDR2 SVGAGI come from the germline V gene (reference sequence). This CDR3 spans 12 amino acids. The CDR3 spells CASSPGDTEAFF. The CDR3 nucleotides are TGTGCCAGCAGTCCAGGGGACACTGAAGCTTTCTTT.

Points on this clone: This same CDR3 is encoded by further DNA sequences in the sample. The chain couples TRBV4-2 to TRBJ2-5; TRBD1 matches at 9 bases. The CDR3 runs 15 residues. The junction had 5 bases not matched to a gene; V was cut back by 4 bases and J by 2 bases. Germline CDR1 and CDR2: LGHNA and YNFKEQ. CDR3: CASSPRTGDQETQYF. CDR3 nucleotide sequence: TGTGCCAGCAGCCCTCGGACAGGGGATCAAGAGACCCAGTACTTC.

The chain employs TRBV11-2 and TRBJ2-7, with D maybe TRBD1 (5 bases). Germline CDR1 is SGHAT and CDR2 is FQNNGV. CDR3 length equals 15 residues. V dropped 0 bases and J dropped 4 bases, with 13 bases sitting between them. CDR3 region: CASSLDRRQGYEQYF. The DNA of the CDR3 is TGTGCCAGCAGCTTAGATAGGCGGCAGGGATACGAGCAGTACTTC.

A single count supports this clone. This sequence joins TRBV5-1 and TRBJ2-3; 8 bases are a match to TRBD2. Germline V gives CDR1 SGHRS, CDR2 YFSETQ. J lost 2 bases, V lost 3 bases, and 8 bases had no gene match. This CDR3 is 16 amino acids long. The CDR3 loop is CASSSGGSGTTDTQYF. DNA of the CDR3: TGCGCCAGCAGCTCGGGGGGGTCCGGGACCACAGATACGCAGTATTTT. Supplemented by reference TRBV5-1 and TRBJ2-3, the full variable domain reads KAGVTQTPRYLIKTRGQQVTLSCSPISGHRSVSWYQQTPGQGLQFLFEYFSETQRNKGNFPGRFSGRQFSNSRSEMNVSTLELGDSALYLCASSSGGSGTTDTQYFGPGTRLTVL.

This sequence joins TRBV5-6 and TRBJ2-7; D possibly corresponds to TRBD1 (5 bases). The CDR3 covers 15 residues. Germline CDR1 reads SGHDT; CDR2 reads YYEEEE. The V gene lost 2 bases and the J gene lost 2 bases, with 14 bases spanning the gap. The CDR3 sequence is CASSFLSDRAYEQYF. The DNA of the CDR3 is TGTGCCAGCAGCTTTTTGTCCGACAGAGCCTACGAGCAGTACTTC.

The V gene is TRBV11-3, the J gene TRBJ2-3; possible D gene TRBD1, 6 bases. There are 15 residues in the CDR3. The germline gives CDR1 SGHNT, CDR2 YENEEA. The germline V and J ends were trimmed by 1 base and 1 base, with 9 bases remaining between them. CDR3: CASSLGKGGTDTQYF. The CDR3 nucleotides are TGTGCCAGCAGCTTAGGAAAGGGGGGCACAGATACGCAGTATTTT.

The V gene is TRBV10-1, the J gene TRBJ2-1; perhaps TRBD2 as D (6 bases). Germline V lookup: CDR1 WNHNN, CDR2 SYGVQD (reference sequence). V gave up 3 bases and J gave up 3 bases, with 15 bases separating them. CDR3 length: 16 amino acids. The CDR3 spells CASSDGGLSYYNEQFF. The CDR3 DNA reads TGCGCCAGCAGTGACGGAGGGTTGTCTTACTACAATGAGCAGTTCTTC.

The genes are TRBV4-3 and TRBJ1-2; no clear D gene. Germline-derived CDR1 and CDR2 are LGHNA and YSLEER. CDR3 length: 13 residues. V lost 0 bases to trimming and J lost 7 bases, with 9 bases between them. The chain's CDR3 is CASSQDRSLGYTF. The DNA for the CDR3 is TGCGCCAGCAGCCAAGATAGATCCCTTGGCTACACCTTC.

In its sample, this clone was seen a few times. The CDR3 DNA sequence: TGTGCCAGCGCCACAACAGCGAACACTGAAGCTTTCTTT. Its protein is CASATTANTEAFF. V is TRBV6-5 and J is TRBJ1-1; D unclear. Germline V CDR1 and CDR2: MNHEY, SVGAGI. CDR3 length: 13 amino acids. V lost 8 bases to trimming and J lost 1 base, with 11 bases between them.

This chain uses TRBV4-2 with TRBJ1-1; tentatively, D is TRBD1 (6 bases). V dropped 3 bases and J dropped 9 bases, with 8 bases sitting between them. Germline-derived CDR1 and CDR2 are LGHNA and YNFKEQ. CDR3 size: 11 residues. The CDR3 coding sequence is TGTGCCAGCAGCCAGAGGGGGAAAGCTTTCTTT. This gives the protein CASSQRGKAFF.

The V and J genes are TRBV11-2 and TRBJ2-7, with D tentatively TRBD2 (6 bases). Per the germline V gene, CDR1 is SGHAT and CDR2 is FQNNGV. V gave up 0 bases and J gave up 0 bases, with 9 bases separating them. The CDR3 totals 15 residues. CDR3 sequence (DNA): TGTGCCAGCAGCTTAGATGGGACTGCCTCCTACGAGCAGTACTTC. Protein: CASSLDGTASYEQYF.

The chain links TRBV7-2 to TRBJ2-1; 9 bases match TRBD2. V was pared by 5 bases and J by 4 bases, with 6 bases of the junction left unmatched. Germline CDR1 is SGHTA and CDR2 is FQGNSA. The CDR3 is 15 residues long. This chain's CDR3 is CASSPSLAGYNEQFF. The CDR3, as DNA: TGTGCCAGCAGCCCGAGCCTAGCGGGATACAATGAGCAGTTCTTC.

CDR3 bases: TGTGCCAGCAGTGACTCTACAAACAATGAGCAGTTCTTC. Encoded protein: CASSDSTNNEQFF. The chain employs TRBV6-4 and TRBJ2-1; D gene unclear. This CDR3 has 13 amino acids. CDR1 is MRHNA and CDR2 is SNTAGT in the germline V gene. Between the trimmed V and J ends, which lost 0 bases and 5 bases, there was a span of 5 bases.

This clone was seen only once. The chain is built from TRBV19 and TRBJ2-1; TRBD1 aligns across 10 bases. V was clipped by 3 bases and J by 6 bases; unmatched bases: 8. This CDR3 contains 16 residues. In germline, CDR1 is LNHDA, CDR2 SQIVND (reference sequence). In DNA form, the CDR3 reads TGTGCCAGTAGTATCTTGGGACAGGGGCTTGGCAATGAGCAGTTCTTC. Protein product: CASSILGQGLGNEQFF.

In its sample, this clone was seen a few times. This chain uses TRBV28 with TRBJ1-5; 7 nucleotides agree with TRBD1. Unmatched junction bases numbered 9, after V lost 7 bases and J lost 6 bases. From germline, CDR1 is MDHEN and CDR2 SYDVKM. The length of the CDR3 is 14 residues. CDR3 coding DNA: TGTGCCAGCACCCAGGGGGGACGCAGTCAGCCCCAGCATTTT. Translating it yields CASTQGGRSQPQHF.

The chain is built from TRBV19 and TRBJ1-6; 7 bases align to TRBD1. Germline CDR1 LNHDA, CDR2 SQIVND (reference sequence). Trimming at V came to 6 bases and at J to 0 bases, leaving 2 bases not matched to a gene. The CDR3 is 15 amino acids. The CDR3 nucleotides are TGTGCCAGTAGCAGGGACAGCTCCTATAATTCACCCCTCCACTTT. Its translation is CASSRDSSYNSPLHF.

This clone has only one observation. The gene calls are TRBV12-3 or TRBV12-4 and TRBJ2-3; 7 positions agree with TRBD2. This CDR3 has 13 residues. The ends lost 4 bases at V and 6 bases at J; junction bases unmatched: 4. Here the CDR3 reads CASSSLAADTQYF. The CDR3 nucleotides read TGTGCCAGCAGTTCTCTAGCGGCCGATACGCAGTATTTT.

The V and J genes are TRBV24-1 and TRBJ2-7, with 7 positions matching TRBD1. V lost 7 bases and J lost 5; bases outside the gene matches: 4. The CDR3 has 12 amino acids. Germline V gives CDR1 KGHDR, CDR2 SFDVKD. The CDR3 reads CATSGDSHEQYF. The CDR3 DNA follows: TGTGCCACCAGCGGGGACAGTCACGAGCAGTACTTC.

The V and J genes are TRBV2 and TRBJ2-5, with 7 bases lining up with TRBD2. The trim removed 6 bases at V and 5 bases at J, leaving 6 bases unmatched. CDR1 is SNHLY and CDR2 is FYNNEI in the germline V gene. The CDR3 spans 13 residues. The CDR3 DNA follows: TGTGCCAGCAGCGGGGCGGGGGAGGAGACCCAGTACTTC. Translated: CASSGAGEETQYF.

The chain uses TRBV20-1 and TRBJ1-2; a weak D match, TRBD1 (5 bases). Between the trimmed V and J ends, which lost 6 bases and 3 bases, there was a span of 8 bases. Germline V CDR1 and CDR2: DFQATT, SNEGSKA (reference sequence). The CDR3 contains 11 residues. In DNA form, the CDR3 reads TGCAGTGCAGGGACTGACTATGGCTACACCTTC. Translation: CSAGTDYGYTF.

The chain carries TRBV4-3 and TRBJ1-2; TRBD1 is a possible D gene (6 bases). CDR1 and CDR2 from the germline V gene are LGHNA and YSLEER. With 0 bases removed from V and 6 bases from J, the gap between germline ends came to 14 bases. The CDR3 contains 15 residues. As DNA, the CDR3 is TGCGCCAGCAGCCAAGATAGGCAGGGGTGGGATGGCTACACCTTC. Translated, it gives CASSQDRQGWDGYTF.

The DNA of the CDR3 is TGTGCCTGGGGGGGAGGCGCCCGGGACAGGGTCAATGAAAAACTGTTTTTT. This sequence encodes CAWGGGARDRVNEKLFF. The V call is TRBV30, the J call TRBJ1-4; 9 bases map to TRBD1. V trimming: 5 bases; J trimming: 5 bases; junction bases outside the gene matches: 15. The germline CDR1 and CDR2 sequences are GTSNPN and SVGIG (reference sequence). The CDR3 length is 17 residues.